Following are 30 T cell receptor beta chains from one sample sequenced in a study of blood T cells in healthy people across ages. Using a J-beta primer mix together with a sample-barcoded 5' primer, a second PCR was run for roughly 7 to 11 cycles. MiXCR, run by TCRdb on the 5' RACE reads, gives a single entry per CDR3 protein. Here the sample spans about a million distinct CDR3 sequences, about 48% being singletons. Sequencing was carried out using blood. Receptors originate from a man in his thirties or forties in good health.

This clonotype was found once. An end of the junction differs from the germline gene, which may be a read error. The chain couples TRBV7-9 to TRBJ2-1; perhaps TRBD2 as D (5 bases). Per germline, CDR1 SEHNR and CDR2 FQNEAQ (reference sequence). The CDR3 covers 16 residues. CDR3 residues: CARSLIGGSSYNEQFF. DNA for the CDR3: TGTGCCCGCAGCTTAATCGGAGGTAGCTCCTACAATGAGCAGTTCTTC.

Here the CDR3 reads CASSIRGEQYF. In nucleotides, the CDR3 is TGTGCCAGTAGTATCAGGGGCGAGCAGTACTTC. The chain joins TRBV19 to TRBJ2-7, with D tentatively TRBD1 (6 bases). This CDR3 region has 11 residues. From germline, CDR1 is LNHDA and CDR2 SQIVND (reference sequence). Trimming stripped 3 bases from V and 6 bases from J, with 6 bases between.

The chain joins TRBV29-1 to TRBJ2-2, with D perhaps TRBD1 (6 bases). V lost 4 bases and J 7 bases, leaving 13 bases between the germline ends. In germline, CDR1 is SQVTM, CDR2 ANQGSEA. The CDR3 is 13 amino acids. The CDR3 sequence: CSVVRGSIGELFF. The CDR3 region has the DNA TGCAGCGTTGTGAGGGGGTCAATCGGGGAGCTGTTTTTT.

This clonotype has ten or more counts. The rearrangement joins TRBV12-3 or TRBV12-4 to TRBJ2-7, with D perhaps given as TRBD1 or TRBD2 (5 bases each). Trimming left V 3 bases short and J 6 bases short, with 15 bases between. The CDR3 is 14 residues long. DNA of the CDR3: TGTGCCAGCAGTTTTGGGGTCAGGGCGGGCGAGCAGTACTTC. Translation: CASSFGVRAGEQYF.

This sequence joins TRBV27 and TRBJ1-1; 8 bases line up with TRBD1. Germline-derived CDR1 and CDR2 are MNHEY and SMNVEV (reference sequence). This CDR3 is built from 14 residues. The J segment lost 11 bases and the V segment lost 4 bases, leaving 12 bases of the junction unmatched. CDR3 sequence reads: CASSSAGQGPYAFF. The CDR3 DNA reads TGTGCCAGCAGTTCCGCTGGACAGGGACCCTATGCTTTCTTT.

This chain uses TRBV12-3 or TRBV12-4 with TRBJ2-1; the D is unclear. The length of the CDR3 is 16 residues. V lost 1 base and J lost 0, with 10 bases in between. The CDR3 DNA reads TGTGCCAGCAGTTTAGGTATAATAAGCTCCTACAATGAGCAGTTCTTC. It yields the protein CASSLGIISSYNEQFF.

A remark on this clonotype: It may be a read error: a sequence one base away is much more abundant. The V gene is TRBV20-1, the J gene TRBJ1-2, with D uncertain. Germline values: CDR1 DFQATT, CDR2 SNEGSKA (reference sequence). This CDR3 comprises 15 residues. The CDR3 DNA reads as TGCAGTGCTAGAGATTCCATATTTGCTGGCTATGGCCACACCTTC. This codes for CSARDSIFAGYGHTF.

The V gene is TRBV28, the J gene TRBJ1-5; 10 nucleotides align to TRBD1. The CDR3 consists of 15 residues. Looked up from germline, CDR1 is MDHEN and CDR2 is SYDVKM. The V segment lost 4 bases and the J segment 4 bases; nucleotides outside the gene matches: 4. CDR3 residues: CASSSGQGTNQPQHF. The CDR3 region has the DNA TGTGCCAGCAGTTCGGGACAGGGGACAAATCAGCCCCAGCATTTT.

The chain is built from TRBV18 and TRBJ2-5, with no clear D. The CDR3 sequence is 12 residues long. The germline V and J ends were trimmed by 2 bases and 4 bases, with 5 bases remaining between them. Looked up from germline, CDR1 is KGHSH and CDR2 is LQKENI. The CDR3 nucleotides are TGTGCCAGCTCACCAGAGGTAGAGACCCAGTACTTC. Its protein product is CASSPEVETQYF.

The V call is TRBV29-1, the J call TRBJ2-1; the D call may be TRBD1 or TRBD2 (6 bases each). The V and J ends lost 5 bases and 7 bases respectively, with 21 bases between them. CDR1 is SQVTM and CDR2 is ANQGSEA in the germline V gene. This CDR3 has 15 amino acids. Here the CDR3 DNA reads TGCAGCGTTCCACGGGGGCCAAGGAGGACGAATGAGCAGTTCTTC. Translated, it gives CSVPRGPRRTNEQFF.

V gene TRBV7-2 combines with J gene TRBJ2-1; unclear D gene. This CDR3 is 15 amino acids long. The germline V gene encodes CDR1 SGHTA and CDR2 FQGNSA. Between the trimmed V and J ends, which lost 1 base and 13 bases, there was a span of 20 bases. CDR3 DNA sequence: TGTGCCAGCAGCTTAGTTCCCCTAGGCCAAGAGACCCAGTTCTTC. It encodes CASSLVPLGQETQFF.

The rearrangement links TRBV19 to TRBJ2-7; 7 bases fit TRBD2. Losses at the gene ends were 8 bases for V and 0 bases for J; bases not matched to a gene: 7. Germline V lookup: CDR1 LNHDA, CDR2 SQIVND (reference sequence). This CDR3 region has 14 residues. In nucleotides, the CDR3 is TGTGCCAGTCAACGTCAGCGGGGCTCCTACGAGCAGTACTTC. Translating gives CASQRQRGSYEQYF.

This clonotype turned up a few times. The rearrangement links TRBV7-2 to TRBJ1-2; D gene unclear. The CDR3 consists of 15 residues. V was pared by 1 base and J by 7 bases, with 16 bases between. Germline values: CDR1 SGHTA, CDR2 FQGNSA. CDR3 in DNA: TGTGCCAGCAGCTTAGGGTTTACAAGCCAGCGTGGCTACACCTTC. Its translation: CASSLGFTSQRGYTF. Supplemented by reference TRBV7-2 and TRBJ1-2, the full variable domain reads GAGVSQSPSNKVTEKGKDVELRCDPISGHTALYWYRQSLGQGLEFLIYFQGNSAPDKSGLPSDRFSAERTGGSVSTLTIQRTQQEDSAVYLCASSLGFTSQRGYTFGSGTRLTVV.

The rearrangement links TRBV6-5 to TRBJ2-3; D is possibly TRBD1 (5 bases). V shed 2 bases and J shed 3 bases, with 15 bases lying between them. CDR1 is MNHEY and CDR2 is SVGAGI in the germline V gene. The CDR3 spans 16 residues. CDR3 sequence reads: CASSYGPPGITDTQYF. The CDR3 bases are TGTGCCAGCAGTTACGGCCCTCCAGGGATTACAGATACGCAGTATTTT.

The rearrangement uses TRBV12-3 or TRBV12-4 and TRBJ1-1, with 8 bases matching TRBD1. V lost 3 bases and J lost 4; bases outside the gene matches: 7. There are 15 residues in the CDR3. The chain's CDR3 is CASSFANRGTTEAFF. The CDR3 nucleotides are TGTGCCAGCAGTTTCGCAAACAGGGGGACCACTGAAGCTTTCTTT.

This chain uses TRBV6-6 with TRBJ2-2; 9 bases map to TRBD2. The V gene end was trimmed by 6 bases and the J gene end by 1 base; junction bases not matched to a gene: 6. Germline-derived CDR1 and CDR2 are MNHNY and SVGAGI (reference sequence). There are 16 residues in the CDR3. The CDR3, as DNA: TGTGCCAGCAGGCAGAGCGGGGGGAAGAACACCGGGGAGCTGTTTTTT. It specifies CASRQSGGKNTGELFF.

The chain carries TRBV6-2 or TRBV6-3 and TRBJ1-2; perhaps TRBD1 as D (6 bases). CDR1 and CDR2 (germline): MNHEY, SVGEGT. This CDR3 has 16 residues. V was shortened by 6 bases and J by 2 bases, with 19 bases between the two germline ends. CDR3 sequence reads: CASSRPLDSPNYGYTF. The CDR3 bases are TGTGCCAGCAGCCGCCCTTTGGACAGCCCCAACTATGGCTACACCTTC.

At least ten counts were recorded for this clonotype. CDR3 residues: CAISERVLAYEQYF. In DNA, the CDR3 is TGTGCCATCAGTGAGCGGGTGCTAGCCTACGAGCAGTACTTC. The V and J genes are TRBV10-3 and TRBJ2-7, with unresolved D. Germline V gene sequence: CDR1 ENHRY, CDR2 SYGVKD. V was cut by 2 bases and J by 2 bases, with 10 bases left in between. The CDR3 is made up of 14 amino acids.

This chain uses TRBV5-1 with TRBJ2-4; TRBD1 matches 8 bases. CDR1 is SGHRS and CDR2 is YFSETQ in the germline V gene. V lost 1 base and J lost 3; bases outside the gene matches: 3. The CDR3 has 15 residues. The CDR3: CASSLRGTGKNIQYF. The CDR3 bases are TGCGCCAGCAGCTTGCGGGGGACAGGCAAAAACATTCAGTACTTC.

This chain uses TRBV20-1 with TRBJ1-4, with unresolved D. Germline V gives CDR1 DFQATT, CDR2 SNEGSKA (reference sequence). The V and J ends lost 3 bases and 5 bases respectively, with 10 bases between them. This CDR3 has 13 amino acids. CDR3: CSASLEANEKLFF. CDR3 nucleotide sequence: TGCAGTGCTAGTCTGGAGGCCAATGAAAAACTGTTTTTT.

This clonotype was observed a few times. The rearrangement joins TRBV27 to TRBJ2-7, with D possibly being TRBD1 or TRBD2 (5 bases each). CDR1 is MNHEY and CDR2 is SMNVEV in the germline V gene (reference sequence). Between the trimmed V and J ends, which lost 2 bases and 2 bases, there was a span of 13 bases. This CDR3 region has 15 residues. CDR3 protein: CASSLGPGTTYEQYF. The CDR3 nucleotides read TGTGCCAGCAGTTTAGGGCCAGGGACCACCTACGAGCAGTACTTC.

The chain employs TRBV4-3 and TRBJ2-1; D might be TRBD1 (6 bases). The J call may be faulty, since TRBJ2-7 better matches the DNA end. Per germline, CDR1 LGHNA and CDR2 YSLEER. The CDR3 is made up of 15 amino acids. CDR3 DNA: TGCGCCAGCAGCCAAGATGGGCAGGGGTCAAGGGAGCAGTACTTC. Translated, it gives CASSQDGQGSREQYF.

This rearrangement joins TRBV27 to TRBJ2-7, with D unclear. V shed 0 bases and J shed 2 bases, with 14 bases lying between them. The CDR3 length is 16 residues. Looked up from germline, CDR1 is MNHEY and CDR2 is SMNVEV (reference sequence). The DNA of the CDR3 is TGTGCCAGCAGTTTATCGTCGGCGCTCGGCGCCTACGAGCAGTACTTC. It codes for CASSLSSALGAYEQYF.

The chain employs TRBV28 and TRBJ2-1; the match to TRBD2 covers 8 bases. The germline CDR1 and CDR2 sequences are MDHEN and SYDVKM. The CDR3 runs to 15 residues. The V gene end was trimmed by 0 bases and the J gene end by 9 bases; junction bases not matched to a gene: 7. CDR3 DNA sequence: TGTGCCAGCAGTTTATGGGGCGGGGGGTCGGCTGAGCAGTTCTTC. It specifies CASSLWGGGSAEQFF.

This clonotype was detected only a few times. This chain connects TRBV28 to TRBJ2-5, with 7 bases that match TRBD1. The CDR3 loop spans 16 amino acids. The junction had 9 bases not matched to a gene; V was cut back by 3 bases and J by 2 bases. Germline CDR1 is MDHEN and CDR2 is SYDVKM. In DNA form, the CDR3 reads TGTGCCAGCAGTTTCCCAATCGGGACAGTGCAAGAGACCCAGTACTTC. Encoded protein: CASSFPIGTVQETQYF.

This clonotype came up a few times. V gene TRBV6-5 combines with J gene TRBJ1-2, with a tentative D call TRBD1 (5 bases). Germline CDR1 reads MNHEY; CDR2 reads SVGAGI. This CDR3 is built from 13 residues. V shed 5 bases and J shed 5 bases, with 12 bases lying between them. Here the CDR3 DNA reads TGTGCCAGCAGTACCGGGGGGATATATGGCTACACCTTC. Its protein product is CASSTGGIYGYTF.

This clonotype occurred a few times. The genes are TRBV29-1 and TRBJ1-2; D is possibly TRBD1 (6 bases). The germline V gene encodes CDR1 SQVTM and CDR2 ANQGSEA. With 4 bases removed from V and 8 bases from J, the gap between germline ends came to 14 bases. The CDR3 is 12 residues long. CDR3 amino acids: CSVGPGQGGYTF. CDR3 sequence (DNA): TGCAGCGTTGGACCGGGGCAGGGGGGCTACACCTTC.

CDR3 in amino acids: CASSYAKDRARYGYTF. CDR3 sequence (DNA): TGTGCCAGCAGTTACGCCAAAGACAGGGCACGCTATGGCTACACCTTC. V is TRBV6-2 or TRBV6-3 and J is TRBJ1-2; 7 bases line up with TRBD1. V shed 2 bases and J 4 bases; nucleotides not matched to a gene: 10. CDR1 is MNHEY, CDR2 SVGEGT, per germline. The CDR3 is made up of 16 amino acids.

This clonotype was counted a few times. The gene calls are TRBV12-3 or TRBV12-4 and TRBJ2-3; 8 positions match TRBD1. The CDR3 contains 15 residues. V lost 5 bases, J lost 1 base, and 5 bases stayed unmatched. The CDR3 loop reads CASSGTGYGTDTQYF. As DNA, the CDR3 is TGTGCCAGCAGTGGGACAGGCTACGGCACAGATACGCAGTATTTT.

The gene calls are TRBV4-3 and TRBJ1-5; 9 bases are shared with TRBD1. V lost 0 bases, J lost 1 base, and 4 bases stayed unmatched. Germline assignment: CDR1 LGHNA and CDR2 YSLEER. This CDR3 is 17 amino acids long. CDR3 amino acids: CASSQDGQGQSNQPQHF. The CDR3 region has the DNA TGCGCCAGCAGCCAAGACGGACAGGGGCAAAGCAATCAGCCCCAGCATTTT.